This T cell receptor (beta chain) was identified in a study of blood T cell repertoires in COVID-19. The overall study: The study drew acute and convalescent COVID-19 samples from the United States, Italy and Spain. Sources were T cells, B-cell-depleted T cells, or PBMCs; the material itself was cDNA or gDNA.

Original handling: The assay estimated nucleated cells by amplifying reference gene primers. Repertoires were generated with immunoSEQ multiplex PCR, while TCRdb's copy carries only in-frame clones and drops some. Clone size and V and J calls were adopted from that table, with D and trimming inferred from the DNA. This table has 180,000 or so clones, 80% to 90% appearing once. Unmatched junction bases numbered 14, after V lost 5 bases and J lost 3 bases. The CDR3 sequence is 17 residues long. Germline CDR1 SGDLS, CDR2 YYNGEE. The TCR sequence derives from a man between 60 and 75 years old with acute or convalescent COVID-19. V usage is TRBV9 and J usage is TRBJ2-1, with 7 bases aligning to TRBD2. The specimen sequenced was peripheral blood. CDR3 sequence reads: CASSDPTRGGRYNEQFF. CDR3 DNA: TGTGCCAGCAGTGACCCTACGAGGGGAGGGCGCTACAATGAGCAGTTCTTC.